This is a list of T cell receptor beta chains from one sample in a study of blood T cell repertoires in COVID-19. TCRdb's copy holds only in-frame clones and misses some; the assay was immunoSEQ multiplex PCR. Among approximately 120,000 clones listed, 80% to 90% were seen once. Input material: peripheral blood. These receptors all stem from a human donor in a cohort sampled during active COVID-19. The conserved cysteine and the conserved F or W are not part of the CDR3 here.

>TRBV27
ASSFRETGGLPTPYEQY
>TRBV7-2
ASSVAGGLFRDEQY
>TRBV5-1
ASSSRTGHTDTQY
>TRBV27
ASRPTGSREKLF
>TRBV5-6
ASSFLRLNTYEQY
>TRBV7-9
ASSLSGGKSEKLF
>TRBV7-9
ASSLGASEQY
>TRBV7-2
ASSPALGLDEQF
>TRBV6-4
ASSDIYSSRNEQF
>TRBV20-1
SASRTDQETQY
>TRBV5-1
ASSFEVGRETQY